What follows are 24 T cell receptor beta chains derived from one specimen sequenced in a study of T cells in Graves' hyperthyroidism and ophthalmopathy. Authors of the study amplified TCR beta CDR3 regions from RNA transcripts. First-round RT-PCR of the TCR CDR3 relied on the HTBI primer set. Using its own MiXCR run on the multiplex PCR reads, TCRdb lists one record per CDR3 protein. The sample contains 300,000 to 450,000 distinct CDR3 sequences, around 18% of which appear only once. Material for sequencing was blood. These receptors all stem from a woman in her thirties or forties with Graves' ophthalmopathy.

This clonotype was seen many times. The CDR3 nucleotides are TGTGCCAGCAGTTCTAACAGGGTTGTTCAGCCCCAGCATTTT. Translation gives CASSSNRVVQPQHF. The rearrangement uses TRBV27 and TRBJ1-5, with D perhaps matching TRBD1 (6 bases). The CDR3 spans 14 residues. The V and J ends lost 4 bases and 6 bases respectively, with 13 bases between them. Germline-derived CDR1 and CDR2 are MNHEY and SMNVEV (reference sequence).

This clonotype was observed many times. This sequence joins TRBV7-3 and TRBJ1-1, with D maybe TRBD1 (5 bases). This CDR3 has 14 residues. In germline, CDR1 is SGHTA, CDR2 FQGTGA. The V end lost 5 bases, the J end lost 1 base, and 11 bases lay between the germline ends. DNA for the CDR3: TGTGCCAGCAGCGCCGGTGGGGCGAACACTGAAGCTTTCTTT. Protein: CASSAGGANTEAFF.

This clonotype showed up many times. The chain links TRBV27 to TRBJ1-1; 8 bases map to TRBD1. This CDR3 comprises 16 residues. V gave up 5 bases and J gave up 0 bases; unmatched junction bases: 8. Germline V gene data show CDR1 as MNHEY and CDR2 as SMNVEV (reference sequence). In DNA form, the CDR3 reads TGTGCCAGCAGTCCCGGGACAGGACGAATGAACACTGAAGCTTTCTTT. Encoded protein: CASSPGTGRMNTEAFF.

Comments on this clonotype: Just one base apart from a much larger clone, this may be a read error. V gene TRBV6-4 combines with J gene TRBJ1-1; tentative D call: TRBD1 (6 bases). CDR3 size: 14 residues. The germline V gene has CDR1 MRHNA and CDR2 SNTAGT. The V end was cut by 8 bases, the J end by 7 bases, with 20 bases between. CDR3 loop: CASFLTGNPDEAFF. The CDR3 DNA is TGTGCCAGCTTTCTTACAGGGAATCCCGATGAAGCTTTCTTT.

This clonotype appeared many times. The chain combines TRBV19 with TRBJ2-2, with D tentatively TRBD2 (5 bases). This CDR3 comprises 15 residues. From germline, CDR1 is LNHDA and CDR2 SQIVND (reference sequence). Deletions cut 1 base from V and 6 bases from J, with 12 bases between. The CDR3 coding sequence is TGTGCCAGTAGTATAGGACCCGGGGTCGCCGGGGAGCTGTTTTTT. The encoded protein is CASSIGPGVAGELFF. Full variable domain (missing parts from reference TRBV19 and TRBJ2-2): DGGITQSPKYLFRKEGQNVTLSCEQNLNHDAMYWYRQDPGQGLRLIYYSQIVNDFQKGDIAEGYSVSREKKESFPLTVTSAQKNPTAFYLCASSIGPGVAGELFFGEGSRLTVL.

In its sample, this clonotype was seen many times. The gene calls are TRBV6-6 and TRBJ2-7, with D perhaps TRBD1 (7 bases). The CDR3 runs 12 residues. Germline V CDR1 and CDR2: MNHNY, SVGAGI (reference sequence). V gave up 10 bases and J gave up 3 bases, with 13 bases separating them. The CDR3 nucleotides are TGTGCCACCAGGGGGGATTTCTACGAGCAGTACTTC. It encodes CATRGDFYEQYF.

This clonotype occurred a few times. The chain combines TRBV3-1 with TRBJ1-1; D call uncertain. The CDR3 extends over 15 amino acids. The V gene's germline CDR1 is LGHDT and CDR2 YNNKEL (reference sequence). V lost 5 bases and J lost 0, with 13 bases in between. Written as DNA, the CDR3 is TGTGCCAGCAGCGCGCGGACTCTCCTGAACACTGAAGCTTTCTTT. This gives the protein CASSARTLLNTEAFF.

This clonotype has at least ten counts. The chain recombines TRBV25-1 with TRBJ1-2; a possible D gene is TRBD1 (6 bases). Germline V gives CDR1 MGHDK, CDR2 SYGVNS. Deletions cut 8 bases from V and 8 bases from J, with 21 bases between. The CDR3 runs 14 residues. The CDR3 bases are TGTGCCAGCGGGATGGATGGGGGCGTCCAAGGCTACACCTTC. Protein: CASGMDGGVQGYTF.

In this sample, this clonotype turned up once. The rearrangement uses TRBV3-1 and TRBJ2-7; D is undetermined. The germline CDR1 and CDR2 sequences are LGHDT and YNNKEL (reference sequence). The V and J ends lost 1 base and 2 bases respectively, with 9 bases between them. The CDR3 has 14 amino acids. CDR3 sequence reads: CASSQVPRTYEQYF. CDR3 DNA sequence: TGTGCCAGCAGCCAAGTCCCACGGACCTACGAGCAGTACTTC.

V gene TRBV28 combines with J gene TRBJ2-5; TRBD2 aligns across 8 bases. Germline V gene data show CDR1 as MDHEN and CDR2 as SYDVKM. This CDR3 has 15 amino acids. Trimming took 6 bases from V and 5 from J; bases not matched to a gene: 11. The CDR3 loop reads CASSPPRGGGETQYF. The CDR3 DNA reads as TGTGCCAGCAGCCCCCCCCGGGGGGGGGGGGAGACCCAGTACTTC. Based on the CDR3 plus reference TRBV28 and TRBJ2-5, the full variable domain is DVKVTQSSRYLVKRTGEKVFLECVQDMDHENMFWYRQDPGLGLRLIYFSYDVKMKEKGDIPEGYSVSREKKERFSLILESASTNQTSMYLCASSPPRGGGETQYFGPGTRLLVL.

This clonotype was counted many times. The rearrangement links TRBV5-4 to TRBJ2-5, with 8 nucleotides matching TRBD2. J gave up 2 bases and V 4 bases, and 10 bases lay outside the gene matches. Germline V lookup: CDR1 SGHNT, CDR2 YYREEE (reference sequence). The CDR3 loop spans 16 amino acids. CDR3 nucleotides: TGTGCCAGCAGCCCGGCGGGCGGGAGGACACAAGAGACCCAGTACTTC. This translates into CASSPAGGRTQETQYF.

This clonotype was counted ten times or more. The rearrangement uses TRBV30 and TRBJ2-7; D remains unclear. From germline, CDR1 is GTSNPN and CDR2 SVGIG (reference sequence). Trimming removed 2 bases at V and 4 bases at J, with 9 bases between. The CDR3 runs to 12 residues. CDR3 nucleotides: TGTGCCTGGAGTCGCAGTGGGTACGAGCAGTACTTC. Translated, it gives CAWSRSGYEQYF. The whole variable domain, filled in from reference TRBV30 and TRBJ2-7, reads SQTIHQWPATLVQPVGSPLSLECTVEGTSNPNLYWYRQAAGRGLQLLFYSVGIGQISSEVPQNLSASRPQDRQFILSSKKLLLSDSGFYLCAWSRSGYEQYFGPGTRLTVT.

Notes on this clonotype: One junction end disagrees with the germline gene, perhaps due to a read error. This sequence joins TRBV5-1 and TRBJ2-6; no definite D call. CDR3 length equals 17 residues. Germline V gene sequence: CDR1 SGHRS, CDR2 YFSETQ. The CDR3 coding sequence is TGCGCCAGCAGCTTGGCGGGCTCCATCTCTGAGGCCAGCGTCCTGACTTTC. This gives the protein CASSLAGSISEASVLTF. Complete variable domain (other parts from reference TRBV5-1 and TRBJ2-6): KAGVTQTPRYLIKTRGQQVTLSCSPISGHRSVSWYQQTPGQGLQFLFEYFSETQRNKGNFPGRFSGRQFSNSRSEMNVSTLELGDSALYLCASSLAGSISEASVLTFGAGSRLTVL.

This chain joins TRBV14 and TRBJ1-5, with D unresolved. V lost 1 base, J lost 2 bases, and 9 bases lay in between. Per germline, CDR1 SGHDN and CDR2 FVKESK. The CDR3 length is 15 residues. The CDR3 nucleotides are TGTGCCAGCAGCCAAGGGGGTGTCGGCAATCAGCCCCAGCATTTT. Translating gives CASSQGGVGNQPQHF.

This clonotype was observed at least ten times. This rearrangement joins TRBV29-1 to TRBJ1-2; 8 nucleotides agree with TRBD1. Trimming removed 5 bases from V and 5 bases from J; junction bases left unmatched: 10. Germline V CDR1 and CDR2: SQVTM, ANQGSEA. This CDR3 spans 14 amino acids. For the CDR3, the DNA is TGCAGCGTTACGAGACAGGGGTTCAAGTATGGCTACACCTTC. This encodes CSVTRQGFKYGYTF.

V gene TRBV28 combines with J gene TRBJ2-7; D remains unclear. Per the germline V gene, CDR1 is MDHEN and CDR2 is SYDVKM. The CDR3 has 15 amino acids. The germline V and J ends were trimmed by 6 bases and 2 bases, with 17 bases remaining between them. DNA of the CDR3: TGTGCCAGCAGCCCTAGATCCCGCCCTCCCTACGAGCAGTACTTC. Amino acids: CASSPRSRPPYEQYF.

This clonotype has a handful of counts. This chain connects TRBV5-1 to TRBJ2-5, with D unclear. Between the trimmed V and J ends, which lost 2 bases and 3 bases, there was a span of 11 bases. CDR1 is SGHRS and CDR2 is YFSETQ in the germline V gene. The CDR3 spans 14 residues. The CDR3 sequence is CASSFGPSEETQYF. In nucleotides, the CDR3 is TGCGCCAGCAGCTTTGGGCCCAGTGAAGAGACCCAGTACTTC.

This clonotype was counted at least ten times. V and J are TRBV12-3 or TRBV12-4 and TRBJ2-7, with D maybe TRBD2 (6 bases). The CDR3 is made up of 12 amino acids. Between the trimmed V and J ends, which lost 5 bases and 9 bases, there was a span of 14 bases. In nucleotides, the CDR3 is TGTGCCAGCAGTCGGGACGGGGGAGGGCAGTACTTC. Protein: CASSRDGGGQYF.

Ten or more counts support this clonotype. The rearrangement uses TRBV28 and TRBJ2-5, with D possibly called TRBD1 or TRBD2 (5 bases each). V was clipped by 4 bases and J by 1 base, with 10 bases between them. This CDR3 is built from 14 residues. Germline V lookup: CDR1 MDHEN, CDR2 SYDVKM. The CDR3 DNA is TGTGCCAGCAGTTGGGGTGGGGGCCAAGAGACCCAGTACTTC. This translates into CASSWGGGQETQYF.

This clonotype was recorded at least ten times. The chain links TRBV6-5 to TRBJ1-2; D not resolved. V lost 0 bases and J lost 1, with 18 bases in between. Germline V gene data show CDR1 as MNHEY and CDR2 as SVGAGI. The CDR3 length is 18 residues. CDR3 residues: CASSYSTPQRAGNYGYTF. CDR3 DNA sequence: TGTGCCAGCAGTTACTCAACTCCCCAAAGGGCCGGTAACTATGGCTACACCTTC.

V gene TRBV11-2 combines with J gene TRBJ2-7, with 14 bases that match TRBD2. V was pared by 6 bases and J by 0 bases, with 13 bases of the junction left unmatched. The germline V gene has CDR1 SGHAT and CDR2 FQNNGV. This CDR3 has 19 amino acids. The CDR3 region is CASRGLAGVRSLASYEQYF. CDR3 sequence (DNA): TGTGCCAGCAGGGGACTAGCGGGAGTTAGGAGCTTGGCCTCCTACGAGCAGTACTTC.

This clonotype was seen a handful of times. This chain connects TRBV6-1 to TRBJ1-2; tentative D call: TRBD1 (5 bases). This CDR3 has 14 amino acids. Germline loops: CDR1 MNHNS, CDR2 SASEGT. The germline V and J ends were trimmed by 3 bases and 5 bases, with 13 bases remaining between them. The CDR3 DNA follows: TGTGCCAGCAGTGACTTTCCAGGGAATTATGGCTACACCTTC. Protein product: CASSDFPGNYGYTF.

This clonotype showed up many times. V and J are TRBV2 and TRBJ1-2, with D tentatively TRBD1 (6 bases). The V gene lost 4 bases and the J gene lost 5 bases, with 14 bases spanning the gap. Germline CDR1 SNHLY, CDR2 FYNNEI. CDR3 length equals 14 residues. For the CDR3, the DNA is TGTGCCAGCAGTGTGGATACAGGGAAATATGGCTACACCTTC. Residues: CASSVDTGKYGYTF.

The chain employs TRBV5-1 and TRBJ2-2; D might be TRBD2 (5 bases). Germline lookup yields CDR1 SGHRS and CDR2 YFSETQ. This CDR3 is built from 15 residues. V was cut by 0 bases and J by 5 bases, with 11 bases left in between. This chain's CDR3 is CASSLETGWTGELFF. The DNA of the CDR3 is TGCGCCAGCAGCTTGGAGACGGGATGGACCGGGGAGCTGTTTTTT.